The T cell receptor (beta chain) under discussion was sequenced for a study of neurological immune-mediated disorders. It was by 5'RACE with 10-nucleotide random UMIs that the cDNA was made. TCRdb re-analysed the 5' RACE reads in MiXCR, keeping a single row per CDR3 protein. The repertoire holds 50,000 or so distinct CDR3 sequences, with 11% as singletons. The CDR3 consists of 16 residues. V trimming: 5 bases; J trimming: 6 bases; junction bases outside the gene matches: 13. Germline V gene lookup returns CDR1 MNHEY and CDR2 SVGEGT. This clonotype was counted a few times. This TCR was recovered from a man aged 55 to 70 in good health. This chain joins TRBV6-2 or TRBV6-3 and TRBJ1-5; 7 bases match TRBD1. The material sequenced was PBMCs. CDR3 residues: CASSARYRGLSQPQHF. The CDR3 DNA sequence: TGTGCCAGCAGTGCCCGATACAGGGGACTAAGTCAGCCCCAGCATTTT.